The 29 T cell receptor beta chains below all came from one sample that was sequenced in a study of T cell responses to AZD1222 COVID-19 vaccine. Only in-frame clones appear in the TCRdb table, and some are missing; sequencing was by immunoSEQ multiplex PCR. This sample has 95,000 to 110,000 clones; around nine tenths occur once, and the top ten carry approximately 3%. This specimen was peripheral blood, taken 28 days after the second dose of the MenACWY control vaccine. The receptors here all came from an adult who received the MenACWY meningococcal vaccine as a control.

The rearrangement joins TRBV5-6 to TRBJ1-6, with D possibly matching TRBD1 (5 bases). V lost 5 bases and J 4 bases, leaving 13 bases between the germline ends. The length of the CDR3 is 15 residues. CDR1 is SGHDT, CDR2 YYEEEE, per germline. The CDR3: CASRPGGTYNSPLHF. The DNA for the CDR3 is TGTGCCAGCAGGCCAGGTGGGACTTATAATTCACCCCTCCACTTT.

CDR3 sequence reads: CASSQDDPNTGDNEQFF. The DNA for the CDR3 is TGTGCCAGCAGCCAGGACGACCCTAACACGGGGGACAATGAGCAGTTCTTC. The chain is built from TRBV3-1 (or the pseudogene TRBV3-2) and TRBJ2-1; weak D call: TRBD2 (6 bases). The CDR3 contains 17 residues. Trimming removed 3 bases from V and 5 bases from J, with 20 bases in between. The germline V gene has CDR1 LGHDT and CDR2 YNNKEL (reference sequence).

In its sample, this clone was seen once. V is TRBV5-1 and J is TRBJ1-2; a possible D gene is TRBD1 (5 bases). Trimming left V 3 bases short and J 6 bases short, with 15 bases between. The germline V gene has CDR1 SGHRS and CDR2 YFSETQ. The CDR3 is made up of 14 amino acids. The CDR3: CASSSSGAGDGYTF. In nucleotides, the CDR3 is TGCGCCAGCAGCTCCTCCGGGGCCGGAGATGGCTACACCTTC.

The chain is built from TRBV28 and TRBJ1-5; D ambiguous. Trimming shortened V by 2 bases and J by 6 bases, and 14 bases separated the two germline ends. CDR1 and CDR2 (germline): MDHEN, SYDVKM. The CDR3 has 15 residues. This CDR3 is CASSLGGNDGQPQHF. Here the CDR3 DNA reads TGTGCCAGCAGTTTAGGAGGGAATGATGGTCAGCCCCAGCATTTT.

The chain carries TRBV6-2 or TRBV6-3 and TRBJ2-7; D is perhaps TRBD2 (5 bases). V dropped 5 bases and J dropped 0 bases, with 14 bases sitting between them. This CDR3 region has 15 residues. CDR1 and CDR2 from the germline V gene are MNHEY and SVGEGT. This chain's CDR3 is CASSIPGIHSYEQYF. The CDR3 DNA is TGTGCCAGCAGTATCCCGGGAATCCACTCCTACGAGCAGTACTTC.

The chain has TRBV5-1 and TRBJ2-5; 10 bases map to TRBD2. CDR1 and CDR2 (germline): SGHRS, YFSETQ. After removal of 1 base from V and 3 bases from J, the junction contained 3 bases not matched to a gene. This CDR3 has 15 residues. DNA of the CDR3: TGCGCCAGCAGCTTGATCAGCGGGGGGGAAGAGACCCAGTACTTC. Amino acids: CASSLISGGEETQYF.

The rearrangement joins TRBV7-2 to TRBJ2-5; D is possibly TRBD1 (7 bases). Germline V lookup: CDR1 SGHTA, CDR2 FQGNSA. Trimming removed 1 base at V and 4 bases at J, with 16 bases between. The CDR3 extends over 16 amino acids. CDR3 region: CASSLEYAGGGETQYF. Here the CDR3 DNA reads TGTGCCAGCAGCTTAGAATATGCAGGGGGAGGAGAGACCCAGTACTTC.

This chain uses TRBV27 with TRBJ2-5, with a tentative D call TRBD2 (6 bases). Germline CDR1 MNHEY, CDR2 SMNVEV (reference sequence). There are 15 residues in the CDR3. V lost 5 bases and J lost 5, with 18 bases in between. The CDR3 is CASSLRVGRGETQYF. Here the CDR3 DNA reads TGTGCCAGCAGTCTGCGAGTCGGGAGAGGTGAGACCCAGTACTTC.

The rearrangement joins TRBV7-3 to TRBJ1-1, with 7 bases lining up with TRBD1. Germline V gene lookup returns CDR1 SGHTA and CDR2 FQGTGA. J gave up 4 bases and V 5 bases, and 4 bases lay outside the gene matches. The CDR3 runs 13 residues. CDR3 nucleotide sequence: TGTGCCAGCAGCACGCACAGGGGCACTGAAGCTTTCTTT. Protein product: CASSTHRGTEAFF. Supplemented by reference TRBV7-3 and TRBJ1-1, the full variable domain reads GAGVSQTPSNKVTEKGKYVELRCDPISGHTALYWYRQSLGQGPEFLIYFQGTGAADDSGLPNDRFFAVRPEGSVSTLKIQRTERGDSAVYLCASSTHRGTEAFFGQGTRLTVV.

This sequence joins TRBV7-6 and TRBJ1-4; unclear D gene. The CDR3 is 16 amino acids. Trimming removed 4 bases from V and 7 bases from J, with 19 bases in between. The V gene's germline CDR1 is SGHVS and CDR2 FNYEAQ. DNA of the CDR3: TGTGCCAGCAGCTCCCTACAGCAGGATCCGGGTGAAAAACTGTTTTTT. It encodes CASSSLQQDPGEKLFF.

This chain joins TRBV5-1 and TRBJ1-4; D is undetermined. Germline CDR1 reads SGHRS; CDR2 reads YFSETQ. V was pared by 0 bases and J by 5 bases, with 8 bases between. This CDR3 is 14 amino acids long. The chain's CDR3 is CASSLGTQNEKLFF. The DNA of the CDR3 is TGCGCCAGCAGCTTGGGAACTCAGAATGAAAAACTGTTTTTT.

The gene calls are TRBV5-1 and TRBJ1-1; 11 bases are shared with TRBD1. CDR3 length: 17 residues. Germline lookup yields CDR1 SGHRS and CDR2 YFSETQ. V was pared by 4 bases and J by 2 bases, with 10 bases of the junction left unmatched. CDR3 in DNA: TGCGCCAGCAGCCGCCTAGGACAGGGGGCTGGAAACACTGAAGCTTTCTTT. It specifies CASSRLGQGAGNTEAFF.

The rearrangement links TRBV19 to TRBJ2-5; TRBD2 agrees at 7 bases. Germline V gene lookup returns CDR1 LNHDA and CDR2 SQIVND (reference sequence). This CDR3 contains 16 residues. Trimming took 5 bases from V and 1 from J; bases not matched to a gene: 10. The CDR3 is CASSHWGGASQETQYF. In nucleotides, the CDR3 is TGTGCCAGTAGTCACTGGGGAGGGGCCTCCCAAGAGACCCAGTACTTC.

V gene TRBV10-3 combines with J gene TRBJ2-5; TRBD1 aligns across 7 bases. This CDR3 is 16 amino acids long. J lost 2 bases, V lost 4 bases, and 10 bases had no gene match. The germline V gene has CDR1 ENHRY and CDR2 SYGVKD. The CDR3 sequence: CAISGRTGRVQETQYF. The CDR3 DNA is TGTGCCATCAGTGGAAGGACAGGACGGGTTCAAGAGACCCAGTACTTC.

This clone was observed once. This chain links TRBV10-3 with TRBJ2-5; D call uncertain. The CDR3 is 14 residues long. V was pared by 1 base and J by 5 bases, with 11 bases between. Germline CDR1 and CDR2: ENHRY and SYGVKD. DNA for the CDR3: TGTGCCATCAGTGAGTATGTGGGATCTGAGACCCAGTACTTC. This translates into CAISEYVGSETQYF.

V is TRBV27 and J is TRBJ2-3; 11 bases match TRBD2. The CDR3 consists of 16 residues. Germline CDR1 reads MNHEY; CDR2 reads SMNVEV (reference sequence). The V and J ends lost 0 bases and 5 bases, in that order; junction bases with no gene match: 4. Written as DNA, the CDR3 is TGTGCCAGCAGTTTATCCCTAGCGGGGGGCCAAGATACGCAGTATTTT. Translation: CASSLSLAGGQDTQYF.

The V and J genes are TRBV21-1 and TRBJ2-3; TRBD2 reflects the table's D call only, with no check against the DNA. TRBV21-1 has pseudogene status. The CDR3 sequence is 17 residues long. The CDR3 reads CASSKASGGTSTDTQYF. CDR3 DNA sequence: TGTGCCAGCAGCAAGGCTAGCGGGGGCACTAGCACAGATACGCAGTATTTT.

This clone appeared a single time. The V call is TRBV19, the J call TRBJ2-7; tentative D call: TRBD2 (5 bases). Germline V gene lookup returns CDR1 LNHDA and CDR2 SQIVND (reference sequence). Deletions cut 4 bases from V and 3 bases from J, with 16 bases between. The CDR3 is made up of 15 amino acids. Here the CDR3 DNA reads TGTGCCAGTAGTACCGCGGGCTACACTTACTACGAGCAGTACTTC. It yields the protein CASSTAGYTYYEQYF.

This chain connects TRBV5-1 to TRBJ2-5, with 7 bases fitting TRBD2. V gave up 3 bases and J gave up 4 bases; unmatched junction bases: 3. The CDR3 is 13 amino acids. Per the germline V gene, CDR1 is SGHRS and CDR2 is YFSETQ. CDR3 amino acids: CASSSSGGETQYF. The CDR3 nucleotides read TGCGCCAGCAGCTCCTCGGGGGGAGAGACCCAGTACTTC.

V gene TRBV9 combines with J gene TRBJ1-1, with a tentative D call TRBD1 (5 bases). The CDR3 totals 16 residues. Germline assignment: CDR1 SGDLS and CDR2 YYNGEE. V lost 0 bases, J lost 3 bases, and 15 bases lay in between. CDR3 nucleotide sequence: TGTGCCAGCAGCGTAGAGCCCAGGGCGTTAGACACTGAAGCTTTCTTT. Protein sequence: CASSVEPRALDTEAFF.

The J gene is TRBJ2-2, the V gene TRBV7-6, with 13 bases lining up with TRBD2. This CDR3 is built from 17 residues. V lost 1 base to trimming and J lost 7 bases; unmatched junction nucleotides: 6. Germline CDR1 is SGHVS and CDR2 is FNYEAQ. The DNA of the CDR3 is TGTGCCAGCAGCTTAGGACTAGCGGGGGGCCCGGTCGGGGAGCTGTTTTTT. Its translation is CASSLGLAGGPVGELFF.

This clone was detected a few times. The rearrangement uses TRBV13 and TRBJ2-3, with D possibly TRBD2 on 5 matching bases. The CDR3 runs 14 residues. Germline lookup yields CDR1 PRHDT and CDR2 FYEKMQ (reference sequence). Between the trimmed V and J ends, which lost 0 bases and 5 bases, there was a span of 9 bases. The CDR3 loop reads CASSLGPGGDTQYF. CDR3 sequence (DNA): TGTGCCAGCAGCTTAGGCCCCGGAGGAGATACGCAGTATTTT.

The V call is TRBV11-1, the J call TRBJ1-6; the D is unclear. From germline, CDR1 is SGHAT and CDR2 FQDESV (reference sequence). V lost 0 bases and J 6 bases, leaving 18 bases between the germline ends. The CDR3 extends over 18 amino acids. This chain's CDR3 is CASSLAPPYSGFNSPLHF. CDR3 coding DNA: TGTGCCAGCAGCTTAGCCCCTCCTTACTCGGGATTTAATTCACCCCTCCACTTT.

The chain joins TRBV21-1 to TRBJ1-6; the table calls TRBD1, which could not be checked here. TRBV21-1 is marked as a pseudogene. This CDR3 comprises 16 residues. For the CDR3, the DNA is TGTGCCAGCAGCGCAGACTACAAGGGGGCACGCTCACCCCTCCACTTT. Translation gives CASSADYKGARSPLHF.

This clone has only one observation. V usage is TRBV7-2 and J usage is TRBJ1-6; possible D gene TRBD1, 5 bases. V lost 5 bases to trimming and J lost 10 bases, with 15 bases between them. The CDR3 has 14 residues. Germline assignment: CDR1 SGHTA and CDR2 FQGNSA. As DNA, the CDR3 is TGTGCCAGCAGCCCCAGGGAGGATGGCTCACCCCTCCACTTT. Amino acid sequence: CASSPREDGSPLHF.

The V call is TRBV28, the J call TRBJ2-2; TRBD1 agrees at 9 bases. The V segment lost 3 bases and the J segment 3 bases; nucleotides outside the gene matches: 2. This CDR3 has 15 residues. Germline values: CDR1 MDHEN, CDR2 SYDVKM. CDR3 coding DNA: TGTGCCAGCAGTTTCCGGGACAGGGACACCGGGGAGCTGTTTTTT. Translating it yields CASSFRDRDTGELFF.

The rearrangement joins TRBV24-1 to TRBJ2-3, with a tentative D call TRBD1 (6 bases). There are 16 residues in the CDR3. CDR1 is KGHDR and CDR2 is SFDVKD in the germline V gene. The V gene lost 4 bases and the J gene lost 5 bases, with 18 bases spanning the gap. This chain's CDR3 is CATSDQLGRRGDTQYF. CDR3 sequence (DNA): TGTGCCACCAGTGACCAATTGGGCCGCAGGGGAGATACGCAGTATTTT.

The chain joins TRBV29-1 to TRBJ1-5, with no clear D. The germline V gene has CDR1 SQVTM and CDR2 ANQGSEA. CDR3 length: 14 amino acids. The V gene lost 4 bases and the J gene lost 0 bases, with 10 bases spanning the gap. This chain's CDR3 is CSVGTGYSNQPQHF. CDR3 coding DNA: TGCAGCGTTGGGACGGGTTATAGCAATCAGCCCCAGCATTTT.

This chain links TRBV19 with TRBJ1-5, with no clear D. There are 14 residues in the CDR3. V was shortened by 5 bases and J by 2 bases, with 10 bases between the two germline ends. The V gene's germline CDR1 is LNHDA and CDR2 SQIVND (reference sequence). The CDR3 DNA sequence: TGTGCCAGTAGTGATTATAACGGCAATCAGCCCCAGCATTTT. Translating it yields CASSDYNGNQPQHF.